This T cell receptor beta chain was recovered during a study of cytomegalovirus exposure and HLA in healthy donors. The donors (healthy individuals) were bone marrow donors. The V gene's germline CDR1 is SGHVS and CDR2 FNYEAQ. J lost 0 bases, V lost 1 base, and 6 bases had no gene match. This CDR3 comprises 16 residues. On this clone: Its antigen is not identified.

The PCR was carried out with 60 Vbeta primers and 13 Jbeta primers. Sequenced by immunoSEQ multiplex PCR; TCRdb stores in-frame clones only, minus some. The data show tens of thousands of clones, around 78% seen once. Study observations and caveats: Within an earlier analysis, most TCR beta V segments proved productive either about 87% or about 30% of the time. A reported reduction in N-insertions relative to the approximately 670-donor mean was seen in an Asian-associated ancestry cluster in a later analysis.

The chain joins TRBV7-6 to TRBJ2-7; TRBD2 matches at 7 bases. Sequences were obtained from PBMCs. The TCR originated in a man aged 35-49 years in good health and CMV-seronegative. CDR3: CASSLGGGRSSYEQYF. CDR3 DNA sequence: TGTGCCAGCAGCTTAGGGGGGGGTCGGAGCTCCTACGAGCAGTACTTC.